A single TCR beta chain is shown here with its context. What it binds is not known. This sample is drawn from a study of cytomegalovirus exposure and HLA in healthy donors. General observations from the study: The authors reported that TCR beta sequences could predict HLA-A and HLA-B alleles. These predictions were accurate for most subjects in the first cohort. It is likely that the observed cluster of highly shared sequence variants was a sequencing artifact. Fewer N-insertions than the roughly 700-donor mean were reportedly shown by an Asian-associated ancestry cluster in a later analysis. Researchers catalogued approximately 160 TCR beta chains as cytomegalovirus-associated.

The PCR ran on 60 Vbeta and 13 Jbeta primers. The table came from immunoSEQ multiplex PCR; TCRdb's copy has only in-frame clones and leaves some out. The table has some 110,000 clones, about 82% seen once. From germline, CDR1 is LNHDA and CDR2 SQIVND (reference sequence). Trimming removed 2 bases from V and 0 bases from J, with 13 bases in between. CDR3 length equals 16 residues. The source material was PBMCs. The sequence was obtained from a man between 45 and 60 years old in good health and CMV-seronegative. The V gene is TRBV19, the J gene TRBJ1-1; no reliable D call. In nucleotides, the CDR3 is TGTGCCAGTAGTATACCGCGCCGGTCCATGAACACTGAAGCTTTCTTT. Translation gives CASSIPRRSMNTEAFF. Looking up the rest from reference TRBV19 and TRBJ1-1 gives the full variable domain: DGGITQSPKYLFRKEGQNVTLSCEQNLNHDAMYWYRQDPGQGLRLIYYSQIVNDFQKGDIAEGYSVSREKKESFPLTVTSAQKNPTAFYLCASSIPRRSMNTEAFFGQGTRLTVV.